This T cell receptor (beta chain) is from a study of T cells expressing NK-cell markers. Background on the study: The authors sequenced eight donors, of whom seven were HCMV-seropositive and one was seronegative.

The V gene's germline CDR1 is SGHRS and CDR2 YFSETQ. The CDR3 is 14 amino acids. Findings and limits, study-wide: Several donors' CD3+CD56-NKG2C+ cells were dominated by the same clonotypes. Each of roughly 6 donors carried dominant NKG2C+ clonotypes accounting for about 1.0-7.0% of CD8+ T cells.

To note about this clonotype: Antigen specificity is unknown.

After re-calling the 5' RACE reads, TCRdb lists one entry per CDR3 protein, DNA absent. The sample shows hundreds of thousands of distinct CDR3 sequences, and about 7.1% sits with its ten largest clones. The receptor was isolated from a woman between 18 and 70 years old in good health. Sequencing was performed on blood T cells: a sorted CD56 or NKG2C T cell subset, CD4+ or CD8+ T cells, or bulk PBMC T cells (not recorded which). The gene calls are TRBV5-1 and TRBJ1-1. The CDR3 loop is CASSLAEGVGEAFF.